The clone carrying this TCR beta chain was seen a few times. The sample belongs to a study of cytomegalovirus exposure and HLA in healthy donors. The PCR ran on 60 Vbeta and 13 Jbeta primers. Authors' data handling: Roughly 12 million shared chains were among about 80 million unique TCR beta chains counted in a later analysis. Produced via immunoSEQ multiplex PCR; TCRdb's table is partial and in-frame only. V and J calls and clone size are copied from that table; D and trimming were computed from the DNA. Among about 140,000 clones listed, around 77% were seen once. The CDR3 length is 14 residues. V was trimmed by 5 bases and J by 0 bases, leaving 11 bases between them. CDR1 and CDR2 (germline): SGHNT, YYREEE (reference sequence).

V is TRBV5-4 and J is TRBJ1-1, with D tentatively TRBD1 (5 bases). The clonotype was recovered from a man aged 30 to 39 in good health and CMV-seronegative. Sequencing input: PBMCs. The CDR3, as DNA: TGTGCCAGCAGTCTGGACAACCTGAACACTGAAGCTTTCTTT. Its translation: CASSLDNLNTEAFF.